Below are 11 T cell receptor beta chains sequenced from a single sample in a study of T cells in Graves' hyperthyroidism and ophthalmopathy. Amplified regions were TCR beta CDR3 sequences from RNA transcripts. TCR CDR3 underwent first-round RT-PCR with the HTBI primer set. MiXCR was run by TCRdb on the multiplex PCR reads, yielding one entry per CDR3 protein. The sample lists 400,000 to 500,000 distinct CDR3 sequences, under 15% seen once, with 15% to 20% in the top ten. Material for sequencing was blood. Source of these receptors: a woman aged 18 to 35 with Graves' hyperthyroidism.

The chain has TRBV20-1 and TRBJ2-3; TRBD2 agrees at 7 bases. CDR1 and CDR2 from the germline V gene are DFQATT and SNEGSKA (reference sequence). The length of the CDR3 is 15 residues. Trimming removed 0 bases from V and 5 bases from J; junction bases left unmatched: 8. The CDR3 reads CSAREGRALKDTQYF. The CDR3 DNA sequence: TGCAGTGCTAGAGAGGGGAGGGCCTTGAAAGATACGCAGTATTTT.

A few counts support this clonotype. The rearrangement joins TRBV7-2 to TRBJ2-7, with TRBD2 matching 8 bases. The CDR3 extends over 13 amino acids. Looked up from germline, CDR1 is SGHTA and CDR2 is FQGNSA. The V and J ends lost 4 bases and 6 bases, in that order; junction bases with no gene match: 5. This chain's CDR3 is CASSSLREGEQYF. The CDR3 nucleotides read TGTGCCAGCAGCTCACTTCGGGAGGGCGAGCAGTACTTC.

This clonotype was recorded many times. This chain connects TRBV29-1 to TRBJ2-1, with 13 bases identical to TRBD2. The CDR3 spans 13 residues. Germline loops: CDR1 SQVTM, CDR2 ANQGSEA. J was trimmed by 9 bases and V by 4 bases; bases with no gene match: 3. The CDR3 DNA reads TGCAGCGTTGTACTAGCGGGAGGGGGTGAGCAGTTCTTC. Residues: CSVVLAGGGEQFF.

The genes are TRBV6-1 and TRBJ1-3; D not resolved. Trimming pared 8 bases from V and 5 bases from J, leaving 16 bases between. The CDR3 is 14 residues long. Germline V lookup: CDR1 MNHNS, CDR2 SASEGT. In nucleotides, the CDR3 is TGTGCCAGCTCCCTAGGCAAGGGAAGAAACACCATATATTTT. Its protein is CASSLGKGRNTIYF.

The chain recombines TRBV3-1 with TRBJ2-5, with D perhaps matching TRBD2 (5 bases). Germline V CDR1 and CDR2: LGHDT, YNNKEL (reference sequence). V lost 1 base and J lost 1, with 10 bases in between. CDR3 length equals 15 residues. The CDR3 loop is CASSQGGAAQETQYF. In DNA, the CDR3 is TGTGCCAGCAGCCAAGGAGGAGCGGCCCAAGAGACCCAGTACTTC.

This clonotype was observed many times. The V gene is TRBV6-1, the J gene TRBJ2-1; 7 bases map to TRBD2. The CDR3 loop spans 15 amino acids. CDR1 MNHNS and CDR2 SASEGT come from the germline V gene. J was trimmed by 4 bases and V by 6 bases; bases with no gene match: 9. The CDR3 region has the DNA TGTGCCAGCAGGTTAAGGGCGGGAGTGTACAATGAGCAGTTCTTC. It specifies CASRLRAGVYNEQFF.

V and J are TRBV6-1 and TRBJ2-5, with 8 bases aligning to TRBD2. J lost 5 bases, V lost 6 bases, and 17 bases had no gene match. CDR3 length equals 17 residues. Germline CDR1 is MNHNS and CDR2 is SASEGT. The CDR3 DNA sequence: TGTGCCAGCAGCCGATCCCTTCCAGCGGGAGTGGGGGAGACCCAGTACTTC. Translation gives CASSRSLPAGVGETQYF.

Many counts were recorded for this clonotype. The chain's CDR3 is CASSLGLVYYEQYF. CDR3 sequence (DNA): TGTGCCAGCAGCCTGGGACTAGTATACTACGAGCAGTACTTC. V is TRBV7-4 and J is TRBJ2-7, with TRBD2 matching over 8 bases. CDR3 length: 14 residues. CDR1 is SGHVT, CDR2 SQSDAQ, per germline. The V gene end was trimmed by 5 bases and the J gene end by 3 bases; junction bases not matched to a gene: 6.

This clonotype appeared a few times. The J gene is TRBJ2-3, the V gene TRBV24-1; 8 nucleotides line up with TRBD2. J lost 2 bases, V lost 1 base, and 4 bases had no gene match. The CDR3 is made up of 16 amino acids. CDR1 and CDR2 from the germline V gene are KGHDR and SFDVKD. CDR3 in amino acids: CATSDFPSGPTDTQYF. The CDR3, as DNA: TGTGCCACCAGTGATTTTCCTAGCGGGCCCACAGATACGCAGTATTTT.

This clonotype was seen many times. The chain joins TRBV2 to TRBJ1-2; D is uncertain. CDR3 size: 13 residues. Germline V lookup: CDR1 SNHLY, CDR2 FYNNEI. The V and J ends lost 7 bases and 2 bases respectively, with 11 bases between them. This CDR3 reads CASNRLSNYGYTF. The CDR3 DNA reads as TGTGCCAGCAACCGATTATCCAACTATGGCTACACCTTC.

The CDR3 protein is CASSLRGSATNTEAFF. The CDR3 coding sequence is TGTGCCAGCAGCTTGCGTGGTTCAGCGACGAACACTGAAGCTTTCTTT. The V gene is TRBV5-5, the J gene TRBJ1-1; no firm D call. This CDR3 contains 16 residues. The germline V gene has CDR1 SGHKS and CDR2 YYEKEE (reference sequence). V was shortened by 1 base and J by 1 base, with 14 bases between the two germline ends.